The sequence of this T cell receptor (beta chain) was determined in a study of OX40 agonist ivuxolimab in advanced cancers. TCRdb keeps only in-frame clones here, not all; method: immunoSEQ multiplex PCR. The sample has 65,000 to 90,000 clones, approximately 78% seen once; the top ten hold less than 6%. Blood draws occurred at baseline, cycle 4 day 1, and cycle 7 day 1. General study findings and limits: Averaged across samples, CD8+ T cells carried more expanded clones than CD4+ did. In the 0.1 to 3.0 mg/kg range, CD4+ and CD8+ blood T cells had expanded clonally by week 6.

The V end lost 8 bases, the J end lost 8 bases, and 9 bases lay between the germline ends. CDR3 length equals 11 residues. CDR1 is LNHDA and CDR2 is SQIVND in the germline V gene (reference sequence). Details on this clone: Its antigen is not identified.

This receptor was taken from an adult with an advanced solid tumor such as melanoma, head and neck, liver or kidney cancer. The V and J genes are TRBV19 and TRBJ1-4; D is unresolved. This specimen was CD4+ or CD8+ T cells sorted from blood, taken in a trial of the OX40 agonist ivuxolimab. For the CDR3, the DNA is TGTGCCAGTCGTTCGGGGGAAAAACTGTTTTTT. Protein product: CASRSGEKLFF. Using reference TRBV19 and TRBJ1-4 for the parts outside the CDR3, the full variable domain is DGGITQSPKYLFRKEGQNVTLSCEQNLNHDAMYWYRQDPGQGLRLIYYSQIVNDFQKGDIAEGYSVSREKKESFPLTVTSAQKNPTAFYLCASRSGEKLFFGSGTQLSVL.